This TCR beta chain was sequenced during a study of T-cell memory formation after mild COVID-19. Points from the study as a whole: Mainly in CM and EM were contracting CD4+ clones; CD8+ were in EMRA.

TCRdb ran MiXCR on the 5' RACE reads and lists one entry per CDR3 protein. The sample holds more than 150,000 distinct CDR3 sequences; 11% are singletons and the top ten take roughly 3.8%. At least ten counts were recorded for this clonotype. What it binds is unknown. Trimming took off 1 base at V and 6 bases at J, with 13 bases between the two ends. From germline, CDR1 is SEHNR and CDR2 FQNEAQ (reference sequence). The CDR3 has 15 residues. The TCR originated in a man aged 18 to 29 who had mild COVID-19 (a few samples of this study predate the infection). Cell type and time point are not known. The sequencing sample was made of PBMCs or a T cell subset sorted from them (not recorded which). V and J are TRBV7-9 and TRBJ2-4; D may be TRBD1 (6 bases). The CDR3 loop is CASSLVLGGLNIQYF. DNA of the CDR3: TGTGCCAGCAGCTTAGTTTTAGGGGGTCTAAACATTCAGTACTTC.